Shown below are 15 T cell receptor beta chains from a single sample sequenced in a study of vaccination effects on CD4 cells after COVID-19. For these TCRs, the target antigens are not known. Generated by immunoSEQ multiplex PCR, the TCRdb table keeps only in-frame clones and is missing some. The sample includes tens of thousands of clones, 65% to 85% of them seen just once. Within the ViraFEST assay, antigen-specific CD4+ T cells underwent expansion with viral peptide pools prior to sequencing. Following culture for about ten days, CD4+ T cells were isolated. Recipients of the vaccine had no prior SARS-CoV-2 infection and negative nucleocapsid antibodies. Sequencing was performed on CD4+ T cells from PBMCs cultured with HCoV-NL63 spike peptides, taken before COVID-19 vaccination. These receptors all stem from a human donor who received a COVID-19 vaccine.

In regard to this clone: The junction does not match germline at one end; this may be a read error. The chain employs TRBV6-6 and TRBJ1-5; unclear D gene. Germline V gives CDR1 MNHNY, CDR2 SVGAGI (reference sequence). The CDR3 extends over 15 amino acids. The CDR3 nucleotides are TGTGCCAGCACTTACCGAGACACCCTCAATCAGCCCCAGCATTTT. It codes for CASTYRDTLNQPQHF.

This chain connects TRBV7-2 to TRBJ1-2; a weak D match, TRBD1 (5 bases). The CDR3 is 14 amino acids. Trimming cost V 2 bases and J 6 bases, with 13 bases left between them. Per germline, CDR1 SGHTA and CDR2 FQGNSA. The CDR3 protein is CASSLLQGSDGYTF. The CDR3 region has the DNA TGTGCCAGCAGCTTATTGCAGGGTAGCGATGGCTACACCTTC. The variable domain in full, completed from reference TRBV7-2 and TRBJ1-2, reads GAGVSQSPSNKVTEKGKDVELRCDPISGHTALYWYRQSLGQGLEFLIYFQGNSAPDKSGLPSDRFSAERTGGSVSTLTIQRTQQEDSAVYLCASSLLQGSDGYTFGSGTRLTVV.

This clone was counted once. The V call is TRBV27, the J call TRBJ2-7; D is possibly TRBD2 (5 bases). Germline V gene data show CDR1 as MNHEY and CDR2 as SMNVEV (reference sequence). The length of the CDR3 is 15 residues. V lost 8 bases and J 2 bases, leaving 19 bases between the germline ends. CDR3 bases: TGTGCCAGCCGCCGGTCGGCAGGAGGAACCTACGAGCAGTACGTC. Translated: CASRRSAGGTYEQYV.

V and J are TRBV9 and TRBJ1-1, with 10 bases aligning to TRBD1. Germline values: CDR1 SGDLS, CDR2 YYNGEE. The CDR3 is 16 residues long. Trimming took 3 bases from V and 3 from J; bases not matched to a gene: 8. The CDR3 protein is CASSADSGTGDTEAFF. CDR3 coding DNA: TGTGCCAGCAGCGCAGACAGTGGGACAGGGGACACTGAAGCTTTCTTT.

This clone was seen a handful of times. This rearrangement joins TRBV19 to TRBJ2-2; D tentatively reads TRBD1 or TRBD2 (5 bases each). V shed 3 bases and J shed 5 bases, with 7 bases lying between them. CDR1 is LNHDA, CDR2 SQIVND, per germline (reference sequence). The length of the CDR3 is 13 residues. The chain's CDR3 is CASSIGGTGELFF. The CDR3 DNA reads as TGTGCCAGTAGTATTGGGGGAACCGGGGAGCTGTTTTTT.

The V call is TRBV2, the J call TRBJ2-5, with 7 bases matching TRBD1. With V trimmed by 6 bases and J by 5 bases, 3 bases remained unmatched. The CDR3 spans 12 residues. Per germline, CDR1 SNHLY and CDR2 FYNNEI. CDR3 in amino acids: CASRDRDETQYF. The DNA of the CDR3 is TGTGCCAGCAGAGACAGGGACGAGACCCAGTACTTC.

The gene calls are TRBV7-2 and TRBJ1-2; D might be TRBD1 (5 bases). Per germline, CDR1 SGHTA and CDR2 FQGNSA. The CDR3 extends over 14 amino acids. The V and J ends lost 5 bases and 1 base respectively, with 11 bases between them. The DNA of the CDR3 is TGTGCCAGCAGCAGTCGTCAGGGTAACTATGGCTACACCTTC. Its translation is CASSSRQGNYGYTF.

The rearrangement uses TRBV2 and TRBJ1-4; D is ambiguous. CDR1 is SNHLY, CDR2 FYNNEI, per germline. The CDR3 is made up of 14 amino acids. V lost 5 bases to trimming and J lost 3 bases, with 10 bases between them. The DNA for the CDR3 is TGTGCCAGCAGTCAAGGGTATCCTAATGAAAAACTGTTTTTT. Its protein is CASSQGYPNEKLFF.

The rearrangement links TRBV5-1 to TRBJ1-4; TRBD1 aligns across 7 bases. Germline CDR1 and CDR2: SGHRS and YFSETQ. The CDR3 is 15 residues long. After removal of 0 bases from V and 8 bases from J, the junction contained 7 bases not matched to a gene. The CDR3 sequence: CASSLATGQWEKLFF. CDR3 bases: TGCGCCAGCAGCTTGGCGACAGGGCAGTGGGAAAAACTGTTTTTT. Variable domain in full (rest from reference TRBV5-1 and TRBJ1-4): KAGVTQTPRYLIKTRGQQVTLSCSPISGHRSVSWYQQTPGQGLQFLFEYFSETQRNKGNFPGRFSGRQFSNSRSEMNVSTLELGDSALYLCASSLATGQWEKLFFGSGTQLSVL.

This chain connects TRBV5-8 to TRBJ2-1; D possibly corresponds to TRBD2 (6 bases). Trimming took off 5 bases at V and 8 bases at J, with 14 bases between the two ends. The CDR3 is 13 residues long. Germline lookup yields CDR1 SGHTS and CDR2 YDEGEE. CDR3 DNA: TGTGCCAGCAGAAGAACTAGCACCCATGAGCAGTTCTTC. It encodes CASRRTSTHEQFF.

This clone has more than one count but fewer than ten. The chain joins TRBV4-1 to TRBJ1-5; 11 nucleotides line up with TRBD1. This CDR3 contains 16 residues. V gave up 3 bases and J gave up 7 bases; unmatched junction bases: 8. Germline assignment: CDR1 MGHRA and CDR2 YSYEKL. CDR3 amino acids: CASSHNRDRGDQPQHF. The DNA of the CDR3 is TGCGCCAGCAGCCACAACCGGGACAGGGGGGACCAGCCCCAGCATTTT.

This sequence joins TRBV24-1 and TRBJ2-1; TRBD2 agrees at 10 bases. CDR3 length equals 13 residues. The V gene's germline CDR1 is KGHDR and CDR2 SFDVKD. J was trimmed by 16 bases and V by 4 bases; bases with no gene match: 9. CDR3 in amino acids: CATSEQRGGCGFF. Written as DNA, the CDR3 is TGTGCCACCAGTGAGCAGCGGGGGGGCTGTGGCTTCTTC.

This chain's CDR3 is CASSLAGTGGLTSNQPQHF. Here the CDR3 DNA reads TGTGCCAGCAGTTTAGCAGGGACAGGCGGCTTGACTAGTAATCAGCCCCAGCATTTT. This rearrangement joins TRBV28 to TRBJ1-5; 8 bases are shared with TRBD1. The CDR3 sequence is 19 residues long. The V segment lost 2 bases and the J segment 4 bases; nucleotides outside the gene matches: 16. Germline V gives CDR1 MDHEN, CDR2 SYDVKM.

The rearrangement links TRBV24-1 to TRBJ1-5, with D uncertain. The CDR3 totals 12 residues. Looked up from germline, CDR1 is KGHDR and CDR2 is SFDVKD. V was shortened by 4 bases and J by 8 bases, with 8 bases between the two germline ends. The CDR3: CATSESSEPQHF. The CDR3 region has the DNA TGTGCCACCAGTGAATCAAGCGAGCCCCAGCATTTT.

The rearrangement joins TRBV5-1 to TRBJ2-5; weak D call: TRBD2 (5 bases). Trimming removed 5 bases at V and 0 bases at J, with 17 bases between. The CDR3 runs 16 residues. Germline V gives CDR1 SGHRS, CDR2 YFSETQ. This CDR3 reads CASSLSTSDDQETQYF. DNA of the CDR3: TGCGCCAGCAGTTTATCTACTAGTGATGACCAAGAGACCCAGTACTTC.